Sequencing of this T cell receptor beta chain was carried out in a study of blood T cell repertoires in COVID-19. Study-level background: Some COVID-19 samples were acute and others convalescent; all came from the United States, Italy and Spain.

This clone was found once. Assay used: immunoSEQ multiplex PCR; TCRdb lists only in-frame clones, some missing. The top ten hold about 7.4% of the sample, which has fewer than 250,000 clones, 83% seen once. The germline V gene encodes CDR1 SGDLS and CDR2 YYNGEE. The germline V and J ends were trimmed by 0 bases and 4 bases, with 8 bases remaining between them. CDR3 size: 15 residues. The specimen sequenced was peripheral blood. The chain links TRBV9 to TRBJ2-6; possibly TRBD1 for D (5 bases). This receptor was obtained from a woman aged 50 to 60 with acute or convalescent COVID-19. CDR3 region: CASSVEGIGANVLTF. CDR3 sequence (DNA): TGTGCCAGCAGCGTAGAGGGGATCGGGGCCAACGTCCTGACTTTC.